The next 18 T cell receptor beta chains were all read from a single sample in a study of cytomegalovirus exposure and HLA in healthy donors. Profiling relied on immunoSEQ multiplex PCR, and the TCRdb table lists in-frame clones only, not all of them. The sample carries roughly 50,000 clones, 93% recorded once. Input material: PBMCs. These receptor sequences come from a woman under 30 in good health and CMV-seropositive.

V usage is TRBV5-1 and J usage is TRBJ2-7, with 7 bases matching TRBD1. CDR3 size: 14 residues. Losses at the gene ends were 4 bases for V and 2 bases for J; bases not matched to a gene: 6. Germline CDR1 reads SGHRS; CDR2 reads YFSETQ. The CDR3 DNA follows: TGCGCCAGCAGCCCTTCCGGGACAGCCTACGAGCAGTACTTC. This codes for CASSPSGTAYEQYF.

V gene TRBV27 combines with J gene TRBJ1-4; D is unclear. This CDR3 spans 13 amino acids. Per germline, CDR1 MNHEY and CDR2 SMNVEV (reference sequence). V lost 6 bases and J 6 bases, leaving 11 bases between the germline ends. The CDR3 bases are TGTGCCAGCAGGTACTCTGTCTATGAAAAACTGTTTTTT. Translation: CASRYSVYEKLFF.

Here the CDR3 reads CASSFQNTEAFF. The CDR3 DNA sequence: TGTGCCAGCAGCTTCCAGAACACTGAAGCTTTCTTT. V is TRBV5-4 and J is TRBJ1-1; no firm D call. The germline gives CDR1 SGHNT, CDR2 YYREEE (reference sequence). Trimming removed 2 bases at V and 1 base at J, with 3 bases between. The CDR3 contains 12 residues.

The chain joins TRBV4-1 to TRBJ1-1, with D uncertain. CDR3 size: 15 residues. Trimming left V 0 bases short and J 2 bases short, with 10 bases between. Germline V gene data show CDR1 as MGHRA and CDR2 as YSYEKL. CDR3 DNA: TGCGCCAGCAGCCAAGATGGGAGTATAAACACTGAAGCTTTCTTT. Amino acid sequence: CASSQDGSINTEAFF.

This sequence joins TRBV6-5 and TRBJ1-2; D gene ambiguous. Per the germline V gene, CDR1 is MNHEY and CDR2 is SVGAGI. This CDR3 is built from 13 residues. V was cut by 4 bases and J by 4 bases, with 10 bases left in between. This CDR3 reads CASSSREGYGYTF. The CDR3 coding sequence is TGTGCCAGCAGTTCCCGGGAGGGCTATGGCTACACCTTC.

The CDR3 DNA reads TGCAGCGTTCATGGCGGCAGGGCCCTGAACACTGAAGCTTTCTTT. Translation: CSVHGGRALNTEAFF. This chain uses TRBV29-1 with TRBJ1-1, with a weak D call TRBD1 (5 bases). CDR3 size: 15 residues. CDR1 SQVTM and CDR2 ANQGSEA come from the germline V gene. V was trimmed by 5 bases and J by 0 bases, leaving 16 bases between them.

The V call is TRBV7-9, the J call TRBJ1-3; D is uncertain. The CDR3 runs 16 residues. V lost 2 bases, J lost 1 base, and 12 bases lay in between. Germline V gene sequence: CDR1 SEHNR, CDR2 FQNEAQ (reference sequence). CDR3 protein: CASSLSAGLSGNTIYF. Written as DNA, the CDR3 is TGTGCCAGCAGCTTATCGGCAGGTCTATCTGGAAACACCATATATTTT.

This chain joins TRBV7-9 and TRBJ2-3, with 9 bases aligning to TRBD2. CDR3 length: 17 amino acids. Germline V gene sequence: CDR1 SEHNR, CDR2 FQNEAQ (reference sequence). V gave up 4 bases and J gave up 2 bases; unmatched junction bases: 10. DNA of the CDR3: TGTGCCAGCAGCTCCCGAGGGGCTAGCGGGAACACAGATACGCAGTATTTT. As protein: CASSSRGASGNTDTQYF.

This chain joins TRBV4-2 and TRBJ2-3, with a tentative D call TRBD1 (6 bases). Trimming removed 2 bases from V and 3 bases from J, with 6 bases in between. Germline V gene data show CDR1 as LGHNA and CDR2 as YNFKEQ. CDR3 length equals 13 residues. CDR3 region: CASSQTGTDTQYF. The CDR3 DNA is TGTGCCAGCAGCCAAACAGGGACAGATACGCAGTATTTT.

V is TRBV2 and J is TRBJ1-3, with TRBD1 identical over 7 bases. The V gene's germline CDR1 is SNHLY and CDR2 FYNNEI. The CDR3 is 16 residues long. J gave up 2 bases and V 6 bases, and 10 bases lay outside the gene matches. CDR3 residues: CASSRYRGFAGNTIYF. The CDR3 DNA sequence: TGTGCCAGCAGCCGATACAGGGGCTTCGCTGGAAACACCATATATTTT.

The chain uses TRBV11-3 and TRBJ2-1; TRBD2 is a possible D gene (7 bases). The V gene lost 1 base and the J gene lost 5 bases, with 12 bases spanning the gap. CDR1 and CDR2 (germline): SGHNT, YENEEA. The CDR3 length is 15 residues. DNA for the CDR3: TGTGCCAGCAGCTTAGCGGGGGGCCCCAACAATGAGCAGTTCTTC. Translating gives CASSLAGGPNNEQFF.

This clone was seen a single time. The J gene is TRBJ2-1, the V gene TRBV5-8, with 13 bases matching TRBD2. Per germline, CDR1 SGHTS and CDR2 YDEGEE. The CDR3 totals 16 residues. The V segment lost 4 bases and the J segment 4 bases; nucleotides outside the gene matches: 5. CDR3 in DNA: TGTGCCAGCAGCGGCCCGGGACTAGCGGGGTACAATGAGCAGTTCTTC. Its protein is CASSGPGLAGYNEQFF.

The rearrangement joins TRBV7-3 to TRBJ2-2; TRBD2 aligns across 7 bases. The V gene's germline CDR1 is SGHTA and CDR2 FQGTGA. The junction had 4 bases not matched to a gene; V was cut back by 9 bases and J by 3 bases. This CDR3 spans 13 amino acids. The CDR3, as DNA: TGTGCCAGTACGGCGGGGGACACCGGGGAGCTGTTTTTT. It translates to CASTAGDTGELFF.

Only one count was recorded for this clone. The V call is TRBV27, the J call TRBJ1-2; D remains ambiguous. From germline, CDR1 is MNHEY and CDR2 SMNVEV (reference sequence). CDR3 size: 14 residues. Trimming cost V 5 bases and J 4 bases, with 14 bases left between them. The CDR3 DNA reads TGTGCCAGCAGTCCCAACCCGCTATTCTATGGCTACACCTTC. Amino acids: CASSPNPLFYGYTF.

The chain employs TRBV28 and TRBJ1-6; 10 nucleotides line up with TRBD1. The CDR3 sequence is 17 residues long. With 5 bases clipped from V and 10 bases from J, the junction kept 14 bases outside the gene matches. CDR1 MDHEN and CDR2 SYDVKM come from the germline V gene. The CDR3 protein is CASSPLGPGQGYSPLHF. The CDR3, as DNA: TGTGCCAGCAGTCCCCTGGGACCGGGACAGGGGTACTCACCCCTCCACTTT.

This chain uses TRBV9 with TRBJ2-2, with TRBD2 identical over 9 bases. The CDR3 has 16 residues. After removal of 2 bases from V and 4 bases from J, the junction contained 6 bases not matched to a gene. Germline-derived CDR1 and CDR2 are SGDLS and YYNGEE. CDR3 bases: TGTGCCAGCAGCGTTATTGGCGGGGGGGCCACCGGGGAGCTGTTTTTT. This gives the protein CASSVIGGGATGELFF.

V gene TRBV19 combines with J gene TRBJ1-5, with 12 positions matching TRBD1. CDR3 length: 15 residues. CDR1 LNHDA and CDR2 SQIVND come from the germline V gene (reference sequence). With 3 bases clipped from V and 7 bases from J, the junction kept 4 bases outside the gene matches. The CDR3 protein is CASSIRGQGAQPQHF. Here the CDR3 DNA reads TGTGCCAGTAGTATCCGGGGACAGGGGGCCCAGCCCCAGCATTTT.

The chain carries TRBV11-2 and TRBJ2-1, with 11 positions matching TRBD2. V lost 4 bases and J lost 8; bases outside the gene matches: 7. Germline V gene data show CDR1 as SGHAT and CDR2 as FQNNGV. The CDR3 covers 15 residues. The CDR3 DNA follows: TGTGCCAGCAGCTCGATAGCGGGGGGGCCACATGAGCAGTTCTTC. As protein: CASSSIAGGPHEQFF.